One sample yielded the 24 T cell receptor beta chains listed below, sequenced in a study of regulatory T cells in long-lasting Graves disease. Time point described: persistent/refractory GD, antithyroid drugs over 5 years with positive TRAb. From RNA extracted from PBMCs, the TCR library was made. Arm-PCR with iRepertoire HTBI primers amplified the CDR3 regions for these TCR beta libraries. MiXCR, applied by TCRdb to the multiplex PCR reads, yields one record per CDR3 protein. This sample carries a few hundred thousand distinct CDR3 sequences, about 20% of them seen once, and the ten largest clones take around 14%. The sample in question was peripheral blood mononuclear cells (PBMCs), obtained when the disease was refractory, from a patient treated with antithyroid drugs. Source of these receptors: a female donor with Graves disease.

This clonotype was counted only a few times. This chain links TRBV6-1 with TRBJ2-2; TRBD2 matches 13 bases. The CDR3 runs 18 residues. Germline assignment: CDR1 MNHNS and CDR2 SASEGT. V was clipped by 3 bases and J by 3 bases; unmatched bases: 7. The CDR3 protein is CASSDQGLAGRHTGELFF. DNA of the CDR3: TGTGCCAGCAGTGACCAGGGACTAGCGGGGCGGCACACCGGGGAGCTGTTTTTT.

The rearrangement links TRBV5-1 to TRBJ2-3; no clear D. The ends were cut back, 4 bases at V and 0 bases at J, with 3 bases in the middle. The CDR3 extends over 12 amino acids. Germline CDR1 is SGHRS and CDR2 is YFSETQ. Here the CDR3 DNA reads TGCGCCAGCAGCGAGAGCACAGATACGCAGTATTTT. Translation: CASSESTDTQYF.

This clonotype showed up many times. The chain has TRBV7-2 and TRBJ1-2; possible D gene TRBD1, 6 bases. Trimming took off 5 bases at V and 8 bases at J, with 15 bases between the two ends. Germline lookup yields CDR1 SGHTA and CDR2 FQGNSA. The CDR3 totals 13 residues. DNA of the CDR3: TGTGCCAGCAGCCCCAGGACAGAGGGCGGCTACACCTTC. Translation: CASSPRTEGGYTF.

This clonotype was detected many times. The rearrangement joins TRBV29-1 to TRBJ1-5, with TRBD1 identical over 7 bases. Germline lookup yields CDR1 SQVTM and CDR2 ANQGSEA. Germline trimming cut 6 bases from V and 3 bases from J; bases unmatched to any gene: 2. The CDR3 extends over 12 amino acids. CDR3 sequence reads: CSVQGTNQPQHF. The CDR3 coding sequence is TGCAGCGTACAGGGGACCAATCAGCCCCAGCATTTT.

This clonotype appeared a few times. The chain links TRBV7-2 to TRBJ2-7, with 10 bases that match TRBD2. V trimming: 4 bases; J trimming: 0 bases; junction bases outside the gene matches: 12. Per the germline V gene, CDR1 is SGHTA and CDR2 is FQGNSA. The CDR3 spans 18 residues. For the CDR3, the DNA is TGTGCCAGCAGCTCGTTAGAGCTAGCGGGAGTAAGCTCCTACGAGCAGTACTTC. Protein: CASSSLELAGVSSYEQYF. Together with reference TRBV7-2 and TRBJ2-7, the CDR3 gives the full variable domain: GAGVSQSPSNKVTEKGKDVELRCDPISGHTALYWYRQSLGQGLEFLIYFQGNSAPDKSGLPSDRFSAERTGGSVSTLTIQRTQQEDSAVYLCASSSLELAGVSSYEQYFGPGTRLTVT.

This clonotype was seen repeatedly, ten times or more. The rearrangement links TRBV28 to TRBJ1-2, with D tentatively TRBD1 (5 bases). CDR1 and CDR2 (germline): MDHEN, SYDVKM. The length of the CDR3 is 11 residues. Trimming pared 10 bases from V and 8 bases from J, leaving 14 bases between. The CDR3 coding sequence is TGTGCCAACCGGGGAGGGGACGGCTACACCTTC. This encodes CANRGGDGYTF.

This clonotype was seen only once. The CDR3 reads CASSEFRGSTDTQYF. As DNA, the CDR3 is TGTGCCAGCAGTGAATTTAGGGGGAGCACAGATACGCAGTATTTT. The chain is built from TRBV25-1 and TRBJ2-3, with D maybe TRBD1 (6 bases). The CDR3 is 15 amino acids. The germline CDR1 and CDR2 sequences are MGHDK and SYGVNS. Trimming took 1 base from V and 0 from J, leaving 8 bases between them.

The J gene is TRBJ1-2, the V gene TRBV20-1, with D perhaps matching TRBD1 (5 bases). Germline CDR1 DFQATT, CDR2 SNEGSKA (reference sequence). Between the trimmed V and J ends, which lost 5 bases and 8 bases, there was a span of 21 bases. This CDR3 contains 14 residues. Written as DNA, the CDR3 is TGCAGTGCTGGAGGTGGGGCTAACTGGAAAGGCTACACCTTC. Its protein is CSAGGGANWKGYTF.

This clonotype appeared a few times. The V call is TRBV6-1, the J call TRBJ2-7; the D gene is possibly TRBD2 (6 bases). The CDR3 spans 13 residues. V lost 6 bases to trimming and J lost 7 bases, with 16 bases between them. Germline CDR1 MNHNS, CDR2 SASEGT. The CDR3 here is CASSRDSYLEQYF. DNA of the CDR3: TGTGCCAGCAGCCGGGACTCCTACTTAGAGCAGTACTTC.

This clonotype occurred a few times. CDR3 in amino acids: CASRTGGQTEAFF. CDR3 DNA: TGTGCCAGCAGGACAGGGGGCCAGACTGAAGCTTTCTTT. This sequence joins TRBV12-3 or TRBV12-4 and TRBJ1-1; the match to TRBD1 covers 10 bases. The CDR3 has 13 amino acids. The J segment lost 5 bases and the V segment lost 6 bases, leaving 3 bases of the junction unmatched.

The rearrangement links TRBV19 to TRBJ2-7; 8 positions match TRBD1. The germline V gene encodes CDR1 LNHDA and CDR2 SQIVND (reference sequence). The CDR3 is made up of 19 amino acids. The V segment lost 4 bases and the J segment 2 bases; nucleotides outside the gene matches: 19. CDR3 amino acids: CASSTQDPDRGHFTYEQYF. The CDR3 bases are TGTGCCAGTAGTACCCAAGATCCTGACAGGGGACACTTTACCTACGAGCAGTACTTC.

At least ten counts were recorded for this clonotype. The chain uses TRBV7-6 and TRBJ1-2, with a tentative D call TRBD1 (5 bases). The V gene's germline CDR1 is SGHVS and CDR2 FNYEAQ. Trimming pared 5 bases from V and 2 bases from J, leaving 12 bases between. The CDR3 loop spans 14 amino acids. CDR3 DNA: TGTGCCAGCAGCAAAGGGGACCAGAACTATGGCTACACCTTC. It specifies CASSKGDQNYGYTF.

The CDR3, as DNA: TGTGCCAGCAGTTACAATCCAGCGTCCCATGAGCAGTTCTTC. This codes for CASSYNPASHEQFF. V gene TRBV6-9 combines with J gene TRBJ2-1; no clear D gene. V lost 3 bases and J lost 8, with 14 bases in between. The CDR3 extends over 14 amino acids. Germline V gene sequence: CDR1 MNHGY, CDR2 SVAAGI.

Concerning this clonotype itself: Germline and junction disagree at one end, which may indicate a read error. The chain joins TRBV15 to TRBJ2-2, with D possibly TRBD1 on 5 matching bases. The CDR3 is 15 residues long. Germline assignment: CDR1 LNHNV and CDR2 YYDKDF (reference sequence). This chain's CDR3 is CATRRDQGTAGELFF. CDR3 nucleotides: TGTGCCACCAGAAGAGACCAGGGTACCGCCGGGGAGCTGTTTTTT. The full variable domain, with the rest looked up from reference TRBV15 and TRBJ2-2, is DAMVIQNPRYQVTQFGKPVTLSCSQTLNHNVMYWYQQKSSQAPKLLFHYYDKDFNNEADTPDNFQSRRPNTSFCFLDIRSPGLGDTAMYLCATRRDQGTAGELFFGEGSRLTVL.

This clonotype was seen at least ten times. This chain links TRBV12-3 or TRBV12-4 with TRBJ2-4, with D possibly being TRBD2 (6 bases). The CDR3 has 14 residues. The germline V and J ends were trimmed by 0 bases and 6 bases, with 9 bases remaining between them. The CDR3 DNA reads TGTGCCAGCAGTTTAGCCGGGGGAGGAAACATTCAGTACTTC. Amino acids: CASSLAGGGNIQYF.

This clonotype was found many times. This chain's CDR3 is CASSLETGGKNTEAFF. The CDR3 DNA follows: TGTGCCAGCAGCTTAGAAACTGGGGGCAAGAACACTGAAGCTTTCTTT. The chain links TRBV11-2 to TRBJ1-1, with D perhaps TRBD1 (6 bases). This CDR3 region has 16 residues. Germline CDR1 reads SGHAT; CDR2 reads FQNNGV. Trimming shortened V by 0 bases and J by 1 base, and 12 bases separated the two germline ends.

This clonotype was seen repeatedly, ten times or more. The chain couples TRBV28 to TRBJ1-5; 8 nucleotides align to TRBD1. Trimming removed 5 bases from V and 0 bases from J; junction bases left unmatched: 12. The CDR3 contains 18 residues. CDR1 is MDHEN and CDR2 is SYDVKM in the germline V gene. CDR3 DNA: TGTGCCAGCAGTCGACAGGGGAGACTGGATAATAGCAATCAGCCCCAGCATTTT. It yields the protein CASSRQGRLDNSNQPQHF.

This clonotype was counted at least ten times. The chain joins TRBV11-2 to TRBJ1-1; D may be TRBD1 (5 bases). Germline V gene data show CDR1 as SGHAT and CDR2 as FQNNGV. The CDR3 has 15 amino acids. Trimming stripped 3 bases from V and 1 base from J, with 12 bases between. Here the CDR3 DNA reads TGTGCCAGCAGCTTCGGGGGAGCCGCGAACACTGAAGCTTTCTTT. It translates to CASSFGGAANTEAFF.

This clonotype was seen once. In this CDR3 the conserved last residue, phenylalanine or tryptophan, is missing, so a read error is likely. The genes are TRBV7-2 and TRBJ1-1, with unresolved D. Germline V gene data show CDR1 as SGHTA and CDR2 as FQGNSA. V was clipped by 7 bases and J by 5 bases, with 14 bases between them. The CDR3 covers 13 residues. The CDR3 nucleotides read TGTGCCAGCACCCGGGTGGGAGGAACTGAAGCTTTCCTT. Protein: CASTRVGGTEAFL.

The chain combines TRBV7-9 with TRBJ2-2, with TRBD2 matching 14 bases. CDR3 length equals 17 residues. V lost 7 bases and J lost 1; bases outside the gene matches: 5. Germline assignment: CDR1 SEHNR and CDR2 FQNEAQ (reference sequence). In DNA, the CDR3 is TGTGCCAGCAACCCCGGGACTAGCGGGGGGAACACCGGGGAGCTGTTTTTT. Protein product: CASNPGTSGGNTGELFF.

This clonotype was detected a few times. The chain couples TRBV25-1 to TRBJ1-6; D is possibly TRBD1 (5 bases). The CDR3 is 16 residues long. The V and J ends lost 1 base and 0 bases respectively, with 7 bases between them. The germline CDR1 and CDR2 sequences are MGHDK and SYGVNS. The chain's CDR3 is CASSELGASYNSPLHF. The CDR3 DNA reads as TGTGCCAGCAGTGAATTAGGGGCCTCCTATAATTCACCCCTCCACTTT.

The chain couples TRBV6-1 to TRBJ1-2; the match to TRBD1 covers 11 bases. With 7 bases clipped from V and 8 bases from J, the junction kept 12 bases outside the gene matches. CDR1 and CDR2 (germline): MNHNS, SASEGT. There are 15 residues in the CDR3. DNA of the CDR3: TGTGCCAGCAAACTGGACAGGGGGCGAGTAGGAGGCTACACCTTC. As protein: CASKLDRGRVGGYTF.

V usage is TRBV29-1 and J usage is TRBJ2-7; a weak D match, TRBD2 (7 bases). The V gene lost 6 bases and the J gene lost 3 bases, with 15 bases spanning the gap. The CDR3 has 13 residues. Germline CDR1 reads SQVTM; CDR2 reads ANQGSEA. CDR3 sequence: CSVLGGAHYEQYF. Here the CDR3 DNA reads TGCAGCGTCCTGGGGGGGGCGCACTACGAGCAGTACTTC.

This clonotype was seen a few times. The chain recombines TRBV7-2 with TRBJ2-3, with 7 positions matching TRBD2. The V segment lost 1 base and the J segment 1 base; nucleotides outside the gene matches: 8. This CDR3 has 17 amino acids. Germline-derived CDR1 and CDR2 are SGHTA and FQGNSA. The CDR3 DNA is TGTGCCAGCAGCTTAGTGGTGGGGCTAGCGGGCACAGATACGCAGTATTTT. As protein: CASSLVVGLAGTDTQYF. The variable domain in full, completed from reference TRBV7-2 and TRBJ2-3, reads GAGVSQSPSNKVTEKGKDVELRCDPISGHTALYWYRQSLGQGLEFLIYFQGNSAPDKSGLPSDRFSAERTGGSVSTLTIQRTQQEDSAVYLCASSLVVGLAGTDTQYFGPGTRLTVL.